This T cell receptor beta chain was documented in a study of Ad26.COV2.S vaccination and SARS-CoV-2 variants. Turning to this clone: Antigen unknown.

Libraries were prepared by immunoSEQ multiplex PCR; TCRdb keeps only in-frame clonotypes and omits some of them. The data show more than 300,000 clones, about nine tenths seen once. Study-level points and caveats: Spike-specific CD8+ and CD4+ T cell responses reportedly showed substantial breadth after vaccination.

Germline CDR1 and CDR2: SGHTA and FQGNSA. The CDR3 loop spans 15 amino acids. Trimming left V 5 bases short and J 4 bases short, with 18 bases between. Treatment denoted: around 19 received Ad26.COV2.S at low or high dose, single or two shots; five or six received placebo; per-sample allocation not given. Material that was analyzed had been drawn on day 63 after the first vaccine or placebo injection. The receptor was isolated from a person aged 18 to 65 who received the Ad26.COV2.S COVID-19 vaccine or a placebo. The source was peripheral blood, collected in a trial of Ad26.COV2.S vaccine versus placebo. This sequence joins TRBV7-2 and TRBJ2-7; tentative D call: TRBD1 (6 bases). CDR3 in DNA: TGTGCCAGCAGCCCCTCCGCGGCAGGGGTGTACGAGCAGTACTTC. Translated, it gives CASSPSAAGVYEQYF.